This TCR beta chain was sequenced during a study of cytomegalovirus exposure and HLA in healthy donors. The study's findings and limits: Cytomegalovirus-associated status was assigned to more than 150 TCR beta chains. Among immune exposure information, only CMV serostatus was available. In an earlier analysis, productive rearrangement rates for most beta V segments clustered near 87% or 30%. The later analysis indicated that the majority of CMV-associated TCR beta chains appeared HLA-restricted.

A multiplex PCR was run with 60 Vbeta primers and 13 Jbeta primers. Using immunoSEQ multiplex PCR, the repertoire was profiled, and TCRdb retains in-frame clones only, with some absent. Here the sample spans 70,000 to 100,000 clones, roughly 80% being singletons. The CDR3 length is 18 residues. Comments on this clone: Its antigen is not known.

The sequence was collected from a man in his forties or fifties in good health and CMV-seropositive. The material sequenced was PBMCs. The J gene is TRBJ1-1, the V gene TRBV1. TRBV1 is labeled a pseudogene. CDR3 region: CTSSPPPAPHRFSAEAFF. The CDR3, as DNA: TGCACCAGCAGCCCTCCGCCGGCGCCACACCGCTTTAGCGCTGAAGCTTTCTTT.